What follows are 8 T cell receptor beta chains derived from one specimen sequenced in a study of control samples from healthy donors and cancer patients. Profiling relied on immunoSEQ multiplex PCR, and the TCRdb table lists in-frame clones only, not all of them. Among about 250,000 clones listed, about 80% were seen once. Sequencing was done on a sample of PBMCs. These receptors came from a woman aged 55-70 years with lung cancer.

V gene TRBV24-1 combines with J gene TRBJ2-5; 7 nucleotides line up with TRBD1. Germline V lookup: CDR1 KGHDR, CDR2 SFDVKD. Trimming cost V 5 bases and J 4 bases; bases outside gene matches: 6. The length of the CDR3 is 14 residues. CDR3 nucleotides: TGTGCCACCAGTGGAGACAGGGTAGGAGAGACCCAGTACTTC. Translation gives CATSGDRVGETQYF.

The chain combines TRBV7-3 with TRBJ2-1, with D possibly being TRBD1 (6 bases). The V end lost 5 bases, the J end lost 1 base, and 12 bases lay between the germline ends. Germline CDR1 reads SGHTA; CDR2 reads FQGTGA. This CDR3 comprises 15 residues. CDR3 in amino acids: CASSETGQSYNEQFF. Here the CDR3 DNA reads TGTGCCAGCAGCGAGACAGGTCAGTCCTACAATGAGCAGTTCTTC.

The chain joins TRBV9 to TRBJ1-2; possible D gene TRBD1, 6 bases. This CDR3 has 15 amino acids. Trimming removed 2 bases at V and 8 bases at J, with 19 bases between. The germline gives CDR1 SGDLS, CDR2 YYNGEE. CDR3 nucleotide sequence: TGTGCCAGCAGCGTGGACGGGAGGGGGAGTGGCGGCTACACCTTC. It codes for CASSVDGRGSGGYTF.

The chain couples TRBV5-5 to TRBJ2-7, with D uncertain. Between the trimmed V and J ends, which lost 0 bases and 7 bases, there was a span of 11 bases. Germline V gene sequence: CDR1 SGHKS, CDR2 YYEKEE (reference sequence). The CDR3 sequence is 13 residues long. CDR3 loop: CASSLEGVGEQYF. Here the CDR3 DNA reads TGTGCCAGCAGCTTGGAAGGTGTAGGTGAGCAGTACTTC.

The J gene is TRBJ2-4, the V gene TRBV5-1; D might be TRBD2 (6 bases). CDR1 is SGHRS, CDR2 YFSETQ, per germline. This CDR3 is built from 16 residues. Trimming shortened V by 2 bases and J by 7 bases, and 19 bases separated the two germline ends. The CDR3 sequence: CASSLGDSGVGNIQYF. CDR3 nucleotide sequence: TGCGCCAGCAGCTTAGGAGATTCGGGGGTAGGGAACATTCAGTACTTC.

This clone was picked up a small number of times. Here the CDR3 reads CASSGNNEKLFF. CDR3 DNA: TGCGCCAGCAGTGGTAACAATGAAAAACTGTTTTTT. The V call is TRBV10-1, the J call TRBJ1-4; no firm D call. This CDR3 contains 12 residues. Deletions cut 4 bases from V and 5 bases from J, with 5 bases between. Germline values: CDR1 WNHNN, CDR2 SYGVQD (reference sequence).

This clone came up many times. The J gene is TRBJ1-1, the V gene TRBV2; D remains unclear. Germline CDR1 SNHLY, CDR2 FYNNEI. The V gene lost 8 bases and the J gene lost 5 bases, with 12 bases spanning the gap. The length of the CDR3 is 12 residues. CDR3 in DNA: TGTGCCAGCCTAACTCGATGGACTGAAGCTTTCTTT. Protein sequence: CASLTRWTEAFF. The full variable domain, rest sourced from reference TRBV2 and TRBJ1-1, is EPEVTQTPSHQVTQMGQEVILRCVPISNHLYFYWYRQILGQKVEFLVSFYNNEISEKSEIFDDQFSVERPDGSNFTLKIRSTKLEDSAMYFCASLTRWTEAFFGQGTRLTVV.

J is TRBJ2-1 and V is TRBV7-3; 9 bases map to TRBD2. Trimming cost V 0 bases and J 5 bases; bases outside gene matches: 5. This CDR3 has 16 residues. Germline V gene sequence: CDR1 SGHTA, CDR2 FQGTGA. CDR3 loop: CASSLTLVAGDNEQFF. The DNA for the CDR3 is TGTGCCAGCAGCTTAACGTTGGTAGCGGGGGACAATGAGCAGTTCTTC.